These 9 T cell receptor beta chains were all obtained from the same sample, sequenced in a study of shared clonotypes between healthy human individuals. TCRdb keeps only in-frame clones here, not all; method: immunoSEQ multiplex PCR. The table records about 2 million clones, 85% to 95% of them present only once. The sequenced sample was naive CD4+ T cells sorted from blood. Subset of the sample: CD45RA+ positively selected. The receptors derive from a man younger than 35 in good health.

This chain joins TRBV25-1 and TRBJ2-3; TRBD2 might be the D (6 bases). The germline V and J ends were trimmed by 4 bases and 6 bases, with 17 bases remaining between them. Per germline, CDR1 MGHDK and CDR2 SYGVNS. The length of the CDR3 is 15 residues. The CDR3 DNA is TGTGCCAGCAGTGTTGGAGGGCCAAGGATCGATACGCAGTATTTT. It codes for CASSVGGPRIDTQYF.

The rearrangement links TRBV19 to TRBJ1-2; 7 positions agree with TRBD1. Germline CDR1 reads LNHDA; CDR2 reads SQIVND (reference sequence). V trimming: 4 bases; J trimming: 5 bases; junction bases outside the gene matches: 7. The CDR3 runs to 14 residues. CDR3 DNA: TGTGCCAGTAGTACCGACGACAGGGTTTATGGCTACACCTTC. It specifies CASSTDDRVYGYTF.

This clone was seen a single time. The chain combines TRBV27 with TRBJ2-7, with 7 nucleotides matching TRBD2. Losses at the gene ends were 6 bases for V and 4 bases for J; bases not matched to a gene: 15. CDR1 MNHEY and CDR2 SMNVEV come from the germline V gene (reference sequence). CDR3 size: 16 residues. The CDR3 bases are TGTGCCAGCAGCCGCAACGGCGCGGGAGAGTTTTACGAGCAGTACTTC. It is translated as CASSRNGAGEFYEQYF.

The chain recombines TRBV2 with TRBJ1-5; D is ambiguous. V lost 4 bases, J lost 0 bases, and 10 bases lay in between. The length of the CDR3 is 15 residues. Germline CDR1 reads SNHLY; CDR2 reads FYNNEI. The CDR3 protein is CASSGRTYSNQPQHF. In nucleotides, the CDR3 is TGTGCCAGCAGTGGAAGGACTTATAGCAATCAGCCCCAGCATTTT.

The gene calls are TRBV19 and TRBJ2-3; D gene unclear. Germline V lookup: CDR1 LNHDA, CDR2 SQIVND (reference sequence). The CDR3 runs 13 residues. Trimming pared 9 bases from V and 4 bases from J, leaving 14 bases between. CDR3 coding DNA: TGTGCCAGGCTAGACCAAGGGTCAGATACGCAGTATTTT. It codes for CARLDQGSDTQYF.

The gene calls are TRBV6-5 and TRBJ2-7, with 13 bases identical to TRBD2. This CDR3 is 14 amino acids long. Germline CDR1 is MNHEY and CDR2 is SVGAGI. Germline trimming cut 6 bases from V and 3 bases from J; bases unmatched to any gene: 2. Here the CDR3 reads CASRGLAGNYEQYF. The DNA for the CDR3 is TGTGCCAGCAGGGGACTAGCGGGAAACTACGAGCAGTACTTC.

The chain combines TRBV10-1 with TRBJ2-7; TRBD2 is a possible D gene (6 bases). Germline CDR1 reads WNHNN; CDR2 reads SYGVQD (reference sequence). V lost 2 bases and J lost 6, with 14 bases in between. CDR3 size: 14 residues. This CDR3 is CASSEGTSGVEQYF. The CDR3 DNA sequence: TGCGCCAGCAGTGAGGGGACTTCGGGGGTCGAGCAGTACTTC.

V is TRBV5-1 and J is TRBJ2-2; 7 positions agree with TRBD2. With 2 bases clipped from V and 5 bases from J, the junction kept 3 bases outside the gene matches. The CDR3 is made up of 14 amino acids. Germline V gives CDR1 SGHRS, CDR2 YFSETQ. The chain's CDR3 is CASSFPRETGELFF. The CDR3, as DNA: TGCGCCAGCAGCTTTCCGCGGGAGACCGGGGAGCTGTTTTTT.

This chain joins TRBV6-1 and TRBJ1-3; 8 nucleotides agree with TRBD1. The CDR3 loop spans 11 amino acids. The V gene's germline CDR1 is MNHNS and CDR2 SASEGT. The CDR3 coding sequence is TGTGGGACAGGGACGGGAAACACCATATATTTT. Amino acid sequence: CGTGTGNTIYF.